Below are 20 T cell receptor beta chains sequenced from a single sample in a study of cytomegalovirus exposure and HLA in healthy donors. Amplification used 60 Vbeta primers and 13 Jbeta primers. Method: immunoSEQ multiplex PCR; TCRdb's copy keeps in-frame clones and lacks some. This table holds some 160,000 clones, about 88% found once. Sequenced input: PBMCs. The receptors derive from a woman between 18 and 29 years old in good health and CMV-seronegative.

This chain uses TRBV28 with TRBJ1-5; D is perhaps TRBD1 (6 bases). Trimming shortened V by 4 bases and J by 4 bases, and 17 bases separated the two germline ends. This CDR3 is built from 16 residues. CDR1 MDHEN and CDR2 SYDVKM come from the germline V gene. CDR3 coding DNA: TGTGCCAGCAGTTCCCCGGGGGGCGGATTAAATCAGCCCCAGCATTTT. Translated, it gives CASSSPGGGLNQPQHF.

The chain uses TRBV7-2 and TRBJ2-3; D gene unclear. The CDR3 length is 15 residues. Deletions cut 2 bases from V and 1 base from J, with 10 bases between. Germline CDR1 and CDR2: SGHTA and FQGNSA. CDR3 DNA: TGTGCCAGCAGCTTATCCCTAACGGGCACAGATACGCAGTATTTT. This translates into CASSLSLTGTDTQYF.

The CDR3, as DNA: TGTGCCAGCAGGGGGACAAGGGGGCCTAGGGGCTACACCTTC. Its translation is CASRGTRGPRGYTF. The gene calls are TRBV27 and TRBJ1-2, with 7 bases that match TRBD1. The CDR3 consists of 14 residues. V lost 6 bases, J lost 8 bases, and 12 bases stayed unmatched. The germline V gene encodes CDR1 MNHEY and CDR2 SMNVEV (reference sequence).

This clone was counted a single time. The chain combines TRBV27 with TRBJ2-2, with TRBD1 matching 9 bases. The CDR3 runs to 17 residues. Germline loops: CDR1 MNHEY, CDR2 SMNVEV (reference sequence). V lost 5 bases to trimming and J lost 0 bases; unmatched junction nucleotides: 7. The DNA for the CDR3 is TGTGCCAGCAGTCCCCAGGACAGGGGTGCGAACACCGGGGAGCTGTTTTTT. Residues: CASSPQDRGANTGELFF.

The chain couples TRBV18 to TRBJ1-1, with TRBD1 as a possible D gene (6 bases). In germline, CDR1 is KGHSH, CDR2 LQKENI. V lost 2 bases to trimming and J lost 5 bases, with 12 bases between them. The CDR3 is 14 residues long. CDR3 nucleotide sequence: TGTGCCAGCTCACCAGGGGGGGGCCGGACTGAAGCTTTCTTT. It yields the protein CASSPGGGRTEAFF.

The rearrangement links TRBV28 to TRBJ1-5; the D gene is possibly TRBD1 (6 bases). With 6 bases removed from V and 9 bases from J, the gap between germline ends came to 21 bases. This CDR3 comprises 15 residues. From germline, CDR1 is MDHEN and CDR2 SYDVKM. The CDR3 loop reads CASSYGQRWTRPQHF. Written as DNA, the CDR3 is TGTGCCAGCAGCTACGGACAGCGATGGACACGGCCCCAGCATTTT.

A remark on this clone: A read error may produce the germline difference seen at one junction end. The J gene is TRBJ1-2, the V gene TRBV7-9; TRBD1 might be the D (6 bases). The CDR3 extends over 15 amino acids. Per germline, CDR1 SEHNR and CDR2 FQNEAQ (reference sequence). This CDR3 is CSSSVADRSNYGYTF. DNA for the CDR3: TGTTCCAGCAGCGTAGCAGACAGGTCTAACTATGGCTACACCTTC.

The chain employs TRBV28 and TRBJ1-2, with D possibly matching TRBD1 (5 bases). Trimming took 4 bases from V and 2 from J, leaving 11 bases between them. The CDR3 totals 14 residues. Per germline, CDR1 MDHEN and CDR2 SYDVKM. The DNA of the CDR3 is TGTGCCAGCAGTTCTCCGACAGTGAACTATGGCTACACCTTC. Residues: CASSSPTVNYGYTF.

The genes are TRBV5-1 and TRBJ2-2; possibly TRBD1 for D (5 bases). CDR3 length: 15 amino acids. With 6 bases removed from V and 1 base from J, the gap between germline ends came to 13 bases. Germline CDR1 is SGHRS and CDR2 is YFSETQ. The CDR3 is CASTVGTGNTGELFF. CDR3 nucleotides: TGCGCCAGCACCGTAGGTACAGGGAACACCGGGGAGCTGTTTTTT.

The gene calls are TRBV19 and TRBJ1-5; TRBD1 agrees at 8 bases. This CDR3 has 15 residues. The J segment lost 4 bases and the V segment lost 6 bases, leaving 8 bases of the junction unmatched. The V gene's germline CDR1 is LNHDA and CDR2 SQIVND (reference sequence). This CDR3 is CASSPDRATNQPQHF. The CDR3 nucleotides read TGTGCCAGTAGCCCGGACAGGGCTACGAATCAGCCCCAGCATTTT.

This chain connects TRBV5-5 to TRBJ2-1; 8 positions agree with TRBD2. Unmatched junction bases numbered 6, after V lost 0 bases and J lost 4 bases. Germline CDR1 is SGHKS and CDR2 is YYEKEE (reference sequence). The CDR3 has 16 amino acids. CDR3 bases: TGTGCCAGCAGCTTGGGGACTAGCCCCCAATACAATGAGCAGTTCTTC. Amino acid sequence: CASSLGTSPQYNEQFF. The variable domain in full, completed from reference TRBV5-5 and TRBJ2-1, reads DAGVTQSPTHLIKTRGQQVTLRCSPISGHKSVSWYQQVLGQGPQFIFQYYEKEERGRGNFPDRFSARQFPNYSSELNVNALLLGDSALYLCASSLGTSPQYNEQFFGPGTRLTVL.

This clone came up once. The chain couples TRBV5-8 to TRBJ2-1; D perhaps matches TRBD1 (5 bases). The CDR3 runs 16 residues. V lost 2 bases to trimming and J lost 0 bases, with 12 bases between them. From germline, CDR1 is SGHTS and CDR2 YDEGEE. This chain's CDR3 is CASSLGPQGSYNEQFF. CDR3 nucleotide sequence: TGTGCCAGCAGCTTAGGACCCCAGGGCTCCTACAATGAGCAGTTCTTC.

The genes are TRBV7-9 and TRBJ2-1; 8 nucleotides align to TRBD2. CDR3 length equals 14 residues. Germline trimming cut 0 bases from V and 5 bases from J; bases unmatched to any gene: 0. Germline V gene data show CDR1 as SEHNR and CDR2 as FQNEAQ (reference sequence). The CDR3 DNA reads TGTGCCAGCAGCTTAGCACTAGCGGACAATGAGCAGTTCTTC. This translates into CASSLALADNEQFF. Looking up the rest from reference TRBV7-9 and TRBJ2-1 gives the full variable domain: DTGVSQNPRHKITKRGQNVTFRCDPISEHNRLYWYRQTLGQGPEFLTYFQNEAQLEKSRLLSDRFSAERPKGSFSTLEIQRTEQGDSAMYLCASSLALADNEQFFGPGTRLTVL.

The chain uses TRBV6-1 and TRBJ1-5; the match to TRBD1 covers 11 bases. The germline gives CDR1 MNHNS, CDR2 SASEGT. The CDR3 spans 15 residues. Losses at the gene ends were 2 bases for V and 7 bases for J; bases not matched to a gene: 4. This chain's CDR3 is CASSEWTGGWQPQHF. The CDR3 bases are TGTGCCAGCAGTGAATGGACAGGGGGCTGGCAGCCCCAGCATTTT.

The genes are TRBV27 and TRBJ1-5; 7 nucleotides align to TRBD1. CDR3 size: 15 residues. The ends lost 9 bases at V and 2 bases at J; junction bases unmatched: 10. Germline CDR1 MNHEY, CDR2 SMNVEV (reference sequence). This CDR3 reads CASKQGLLGNQPQHF. CDR3 nucleotide sequence: TGTGCCAGTAAACAGGGGTTACTGGGCAATCAGCCCCAGCATTTT.

V gene TRBV27 combines with J gene TRBJ1-2; TRBD1 is a possible D gene (6 bases). The V end was cut by 3 bases, the J end by 3 bases, with 11 bases between. Germline V gene sequence: CDR1 MNHEY, CDR2 SMNVEV (reference sequence). CDR3 length: 14 residues. The CDR3 DNA follows: TGTGCCAGCAGTTTTGGGACACCTGACTATGGCTACACCTTC. Protein: CASSFGTPDYGYTF.

V is TRBV11-2 and J is TRBJ2-5; TRBD2 matches at 9 bases. The J call may be wrong; the DNA end is better matched by TRBJ2-7. CDR1 is SGHAT and CDR2 is FQNNGV in the germline V gene. The CDR3 totals 15 residues. The CDR3 nucleotides are TGTGCCAGCAGCATTAGCGGGAGCGTCTCCTACGAGCAGTACTTC. This gives the protein CASSISGSVSYEQYF.

The chain is built from TRBV6-5 and TRBJ2-2; D perhaps matches TRBD2 (6 bases). Germline assignment: CDR1 MNHEY and CDR2 SVGAGI. The CDR3 covers 16 residues. V gave up 4 bases and J gave up 0 bases, with 12 bases separating them. The chain's CDR3 is CASSWRGLPNTGELFF. DNA for the CDR3: TGTGCCAGCAGTTGGAGGGGACTCCCGAACACCGGGGAGCTGTTTTTT.

This clone has a handful of counts. This chain uses TRBV4-1 with TRBJ1-3, with no clear D. Germline CDR1 and CDR2: MGHRA and YSYEKL. The CDR3 consists of 17 residues. Trimming removed 1 base at V and 2 bases at J, with 15 bases between. In nucleotides, the CDR3 is TGCGCCAGCAGCCAAGGAGTGATCAGAGGGCCTGGAAACACCATATATTTT. It translates to CASSQGVIRGPGNTIYF.

This chain connects TRBV4-2 to TRBJ2-5, with 8 positions matching TRBD1. The CDR3 consists of 15 residues. V trimming: 2 bases; J trimming: 3 bases; junction bases outside the gene matches: 5. Germline V gene lookup returns CDR1 LGHNA and CDR2 YNFKEQ. The CDR3 reads CASSQSDREEETQYF. CDR3 bases: TGTGCCAGCAGCCAATCGGACAGGGAGGAAGAGACCCAGTACTTC.